These 22 T cell receptor beta chains originate from one sample sequenced in a study of patients and donors after allogeneic stem cell transplantation. Via MiXCR, TCRdb re-called the RT-PCR reads, giving one row per CDR3 protein. The table lists approximately 200,000 distinct CDR3 sequences, more than 35% of them singletons, with about 35% in the top ten. What was sequenced was blood, either unsorted or a sorted T cell fraction (not recorded which). These receptors came from a human donor who was either an allogeneic HSCT recipient or a stem cell or donor lymphocyte infusion donor (not recorded which). It is not recorded whose cells these are; they may come from a transplant donor.

The sample holds a few counts of this clonotype. V and J are TRBV12-3 or TRBV12-4 and TRBJ1-6; a possible D gene is TRBD1 (6 bases). CDR3 length equals 15 residues. The V end was cut by 1 base, the J end by 8 bases, with 12 bases between. The CDR3, as DNA: TGTGCCAGCAGTTTAGGGGGGCGTTTAGATTCACCCCTCCACTTT. Its protein product is CASSLGGRLDSPLHF.

This chain connects TRBV9 to TRBJ1-1; D is uncertain. Germline loops: CDR1 SGDLS, CDR2 YYNGEE. V lost 4 bases and J lost 2, with 24 bases in between. This CDR3 contains 18 residues. As DNA, the CDR3 is TGTGCCAGCAGCCCTCCTACCGGGAGGCAGGCAGAAAACACTGAAGCTTTCTTT. Its translation is CASSPPTGRQAENTEAFF.

The chain joins TRBV12-3 or TRBV12-4 to TRBJ1-1; 7 bases are a match to TRBD1. This CDR3 has 16 residues. Germline trimming cut 6 bases from V and 1 base from J; bases unmatched to any gene: 11. In nucleotides, the CDR3 is TGTGCCAGCAGGAGACCAGGGGGAACCTGGAACACTGAAGCTTTCTTT. This encodes CASRRPGGTWNTEAFF.

The rearrangement uses TRBV12-3 or TRBV12-4 and TRBJ1-1; a possible D gene is TRBD1 (5 bases). Trimming cost V 5 bases and J 7 bases, with 14 bases left between them. The length of the CDR3 is 13 residues. The CDR3 nucleotides read TGTGCCAGCAGTGCCGGGGCCAGTAGTGAAGCTTTCTTT. Encoded protein: CASSAGASSEAFF.

This clonotype was picked up one time. The chain employs TRBV6-6 and TRBJ2-2; D gene uncertain. V was shortened by 0 bases and J by 0 bases, with 5 bases between the two germline ends. The germline CDR1 and CDR2 sequences are MNHNY and SVGAGI (reference sequence). This CDR3 contains 15 residues. The CDR3 protein is CASSYSKTNTGELFF. The CDR3 DNA sequence: TGTGCCAGCAGTTACTCGAAAACGAACACCGGGGAGCTGTTTTTT.

This sequence joins TRBV29-1 and TRBJ2-7; the D gene is possibly TRBD2 (6 bases). This CDR3 has 13 residues. Germline CDR1 reads SQVTM; CDR2 reads ANQGSEA. V lost 7 bases and J lost 0, with 13 bases in between. CDR3 loop: CSANGGNSYEQYF. The CDR3 DNA follows: TGCAGCGCGAACGGGGGTAACTCCTACGAGCAGTACTTC.

J is TRBJ2-1 and V is TRBV12-3 or TRBV12-4, with 7 bases fitting TRBD2. The CDR3 has 15 amino acids. Unmatched junction bases numbered 11, after V lost 1 base and J lost 11 bases. In DNA form, the CDR3 reads TGTGCCAGCAGTTTAGGGCGCGGGAGCGGGAATAAGCAGTTCTTC. Its translation: CASSLGRGSGNKQFF.

This chain joins TRBV7-9 and TRBJ1-2, with D maybe TRBD1 (5 bases). V lost 1 base and J lost 7, with 10 bases in between. CDR3 length: 13 residues. Germline values: CDR1 SEHNR, CDR2 FQNEAQ (reference sequence). The CDR3 here is CASSLVGGSGYTF. DNA of the CDR3: TGTGCCAGCAGCTTAGTCGGGGGATCTGGCTACACCTTC.

The rearrangement joins TRBV29-1 to TRBJ1-1; D remains unclear. This CDR3 is built from 13 residues. The ends were cut back, 6 bases at V and 5 bases at J, with 16 bases in the middle. CDR1 and CDR2 from the germline V gene are SQVTM and ANQGSEA. The CDR3 protein is CSVCRVSPTEAFF. CDR3 DNA sequence: TGCAGCGTCTGTAGGGTTAGCCCAACTGAAGCTTTCTTT.

This CDR3 is CASSFKNEAFF. The CDR3 DNA follows: TGTGCCAGCAGTTTTAAAAATGAAGCTTTCTTT. The rearrangement links TRBV12-3 or TRBV12-4 to TRBJ1-1; no clear D. CDR3 length: 11 amino acids. Deletions cut 3 bases from V and 7 bases from J, with 6 bases between.

Comment on this clonotype: One junction end does not reproduce the germline sequence, and a read error may be involved. The rearrangement links TRBV28 to TRBJ1-1; 9 bases are shared with TRBD1. CDR1 and CDR2 from the germline V gene are MDHEN and SYDVKM. This CDR3 has 13 amino acids. The CDR3 DNA sequence: TGCGCCAGCAGTCCCCAAGGGACAGGGGAAGCTTTCTTT. Its translation is CASSPQGTGEAFF. Full variable domain (rest looked up from reference TRBV28 and TRBJ1-1): DVKVTQSSRYLVKRTGEKVFLECVQDMDHENMFWYRQDPGLGLRLIYFSYDVKMKEKGDIPEGYSVSREKKERFSLILESASTNQTSMYLCASSPQGTGEAFFGQGTRLTVV.

V usage is TRBV28 and J usage is TRBJ2-5; D is perhaps TRBD2 (7 bases). This CDR3 has 12 amino acids. V lost 10 bases and J 5 bases, leaving 14 bases between the germline ends. CDR1 is MDHEN and CDR2 is SYDVKM in the germline V gene. The CDR3 reads CATSGGGETQYF. The CDR3 nucleotides read TGTGCCACCTCGGGGGGCGGGGAGACCCAGTACTTC. Combining the CDR3 with reference TRBV28 and TRBJ2-5 gives the whole variable domain DVKVTQSSRYLVKRTGEKVFLECVQDMDHENMFWYRQDPGLGLRLIYFSYDVKMKEKGDIPEGYSVSREKKERFSLILESASTNQTSMYLCATSGGGETQYFGPGTRLLVL.

The chain uses TRBV5-6 and TRBJ2-7; D gene uncertain. The ends were cut back, 0 bases at V and 6 bases at J, with 10 bases in the middle. Germline V lookup: CDR1 SGHDT, CDR2 YYEEEE. This CDR3 spans 13 amino acids. In DNA, the CDR3 is TGTGCCAGCAGCTTGGACCGATCGCTCGAGCAGTACTTC. Translated: CASSLDRSLEQYF.

The V gene is TRBV4-3, the J gene TRBJ2-1, with 7 positions matching TRBD2. V lost 2 bases to trimming and J lost 5 bases; unmatched junction nucleotides: 9. The CDR3 is 16 residues long. Germline V gene sequence: CDR1 LGHNA, CDR2 YSLEER. CDR3 region: CASSQPSKGRDNEQFF. The CDR3 DNA sequence: TGCGCCAGCAGCCAACCTTCGAAAGGGAGGGACAATGAGCAGTTCTTC.

The chain carries TRBV29-1 and TRBJ2-1, with D perhaps TRBD1 (5 bases). The germline V gene encodes CDR1 SQVTM and CDR2 ANQGSEA. This CDR3 region has 15 residues. V gave up 2 bases and J gave up 15 bases, with 26 bases separating them. CDR3 region: CSVELSGPLAPRGFF. The DNA of the CDR3 is TGCAGCGTTGAACTGTCCGGGCCCTTAGCCCCAAGGGGGTTCTTC.

The rearrangement joins TRBV10-3 to TRBJ2-1; the D is unclear. V was pared by 6 bases and J by 8 bases, with 8 bases between. The CDR3 length is 11 residues. Looked up from germline, CDR1 is ENHRY and CDR2 is SYGVKD. The chain's CDR3 is CAISLNDEQFF. The CDR3 DNA reads TGTGCCATCAGCCTTAACGATGAGCAGTTCTTC.

The rearrangement joins TRBV12-3 or TRBV12-4 to TRBJ1-1; tentatively, D is TRBD1 (6 bases). The CDR3 runs to 12 residues. V dropped 10 bases and J dropped 7 bases, with 16 bases sitting between them. In DNA form, the CDR3 reads TGTGCCACCGCTGGGGGGCCTGGTGAAGCTTTCTTT. Its protein is CATAGGPGEAFF.

The V gene is TRBV7-2, the J gene TRBJ1-1, with D tentatively TRBD1 (5 bases). Germline V lookup: CDR1 SGHTA, CDR2 FQGNSA. V was cut by 5 bases and J by 2 bases, with 12 bases left in between. The CDR3 totals 14 residues. In nucleotides, the CDR3 is TGTGCCAGCAGCCGATGGACACTTAACACTGAAGCTTTCTTT. This codes for CASSRWTLNTEAFF. Together with reference TRBV7-2 and TRBJ1-1, the CDR3 gives the full variable domain: GAGVSQSPSNKVTEKGKDVELRCDPISGHTALYWYRQSLGQGLEFLIYFQGNSAPDKSGLPSDRFSAERTGGSVSTLTIQRTQQEDSAVYLCASSRWTLNTEAFFGQGTRLTVV.

The chain joins TRBV7-9 to TRBJ1-2, with TRBD1 as a possible D gene (6 bases). Germline CDR1 reads SEHNR; CDR2 reads FQNEAQ (reference sequence). V lost 4 bases, J lost 0 bases, and 12 bases lay in between. CDR3 size: 15 residues. CDR3 region: CASSWATGANYGYTF. The CDR3 DNA reads TGTGCCAGCAGCTGGGCGACAGGAGCTAACTATGGCTACACCTTC.

The chain couples TRBV12-3 or TRBV12-4 to TRBJ1-1; no definite D call. The CDR3 runs 14 residues. V lost 4 bases to trimming and J lost 0 bases, with 9 bases between them. This CDR3 is CASSSRDLNTEAFF. CDR3 in DNA: TGTGCCAGCAGTTCTCGAGACCTGAACACTGAAGCTTTCTTT.

The gene calls are TRBV11-3 and TRBJ1-1, with TRBD1 matching 9 bases. The CDR3 sequence is 16 residues long. The junction had 15 bases not matched to a gene; V was cut back by 7 bases and J by 6 bases. Per the germline V gene, CDR1 is SGHNT and CDR2 is YENEEA. CDR3 nucleotide sequence: TGTGCCAGCACCTTCTTAGTCCGGGACAGGGACGCTGAAGCTTTCTTT. The encoded protein is CASTFLVRDRDAEAFF.

This rearrangement joins TRBV20-1 to TRBJ1-2, with 8 bases fitting TRBD1. The CDR3 is 15 residues long. V shed 1 base, J shed 4 bases, and the junction held 8 bases outside the gene matches. The V gene's germline CDR1 is DFQATT and CDR2 SNEGSKA (reference sequence). CDR3 loop: CSARVGRGTGYGYTF. CDR3 bases: TGCAGTGCTAGAGTGGGCAGGGGGACAGGCTATGGCTACACCTTC.